The present entry profiles one T cell receptor beta chain with its context. Which antigen it targets is not known. No quality values exist for individual bases; no much larger clone is one base distant. Genomic DNA was isolated from the sorted cells so that the TCRbeta CDR3 region could be sequenced. TCRbeta CDR3 regions were sequenced using the immunoSEQ Assay. TCRdb provides this immuneACCESS table in a form limited to in-frame rearrangements. Some clones are lacking; in checked studies, under half of them reflect an unresolved V gene, and why the rest are absent is not known. This sample lists some 80,000 clones; approximately 85% were detected once. The ten largest clones capture 20% to 30% of the sample. The trial excluded patients who had a history of autoimmune disease or were on systemic immunosuppression. Peripheral blood for TCR sequencing was drawn from every dose cohort at baseline, at cycle 4 day 1 and at cycle 7 day 1. The samples were drawn from a first-in-human, open-label, multicenter phase I dose-escalation trial of ivuxolimab. Adults with locally advanced or metastatic head and neck squamous cell, hepatocellular, melanoma or renal cell carcinoma were enrolled in the trial. Before TCR sequencing, CD4+ T cells and CD8+ T cells from peripheral blood were sorted into separate populations.

This record belongs to a study of OX40 agonist ivuxolimab in advanced cancers. Describing the broader study: Ivuxolimab, which targeted the costimulatory receptor OX40 (CD134), was an agonistic, fully human IgG2 monoclonal antibody. Intravenous ivuxolimab was administered to patients every 2 weeks at six dose levels: 0.01, 0.1, 0.3, 1.5, 3 and 10 mg/kg. Of the roughly 52 dose-escalation patients, hepatocellular carcinoma was present in some 19, melanoma in roughly 15, renal cell carcinoma in 9 and head and neck cancer in 9. In the dose-escalation cohort, approximately 82% of patients were male, and the mean age was approximately 55 years, with a range of about 23 to 80. The monotherapy dose-escalation portion (N ≈ 56 patients) of the phase I ivuxolimab trial is reported in the paper. The point of sequencing TCRbeta in the periphery was to test whether ivuxolimab changed TCR sequence diversity and drove clonal T-cell expansion. Patients were allowed to have had prior anti-PD-1, anti-PD-L1 or anti-CTLA-4 therapy, and roughly two fifths of the dose-escalation patients had been treated with checkpoint inhibitors. Partial responses occurred in three dose-escalation patients, of whom one had hepatocellular carcinoma and two had cutaneous melanoma.

Trimming takes 2 bases from V and 0 bases from J, and the germline ends sit 10 bases apart. In the germline V gene, CDR1 corresponds to KGHSH and CDR2 to LQKENI. The CDR3 runs 15 amino acids, cysteine and phenylalanine included. The CDR3 DNA has 45 bases and is translated from base 1. General conclusions and limits of the study: At doses of 0.1 to 3.0 mg/kg, clonal expansion of both CD4+ and CD8+ T cells in blood was seen between baseline and week 6. On average, CD8+ T cells showed more expanded clones than CD4+ T cells after ivuxolimab. Low levels of normalized T-cell clonal expansion were also seen in some patients who did not respond. In the 0.1-3.0 mg/kg groups, partial responders were among the patients with the lowest normalized peripheral clonal expansion, particularly in CD8+ T cells. The antigen specificity of the peripheral T cells that underwent clonal expansion was not determined.

This material consisted of CD4+ or CD8+ T cells sorted from blood, taken in a trial of the OX40 agonist ivuxolimab. Rearrangement joined TRBV18 to TRBJ1-2; TRBD1 could be the D gene, as 6 bases match. The receptor comes from an adult with an advanced solid tumor such as melanoma, head and neck, liver or kidney cancer. For the CDR3, the sequence is CASSPDRLANYGYTF. The DNA sequence reads TGTGCCAGCTCACCAGACAGGTTAGCTAACTATGGCTACACCTTC.